The entry that follows covers one T cell receptor (beta chain) sequence. Per the study methods: The authors estimated nucleated cell counts from reference gene primer amplification. Produced via immunoSEQ multiplex PCR; TCRdb's table is partial and in-frame only. V and J calls and clone size are those listed in that table; D and trimming were worked out from the DNA. The sample has under 200,000 clones, 87% seen once. Germline assignment: CDR1 WSHSY and CDR2 SAAADI. This CDR3 is built from 18 residues. Trimming stripped 8 bases from V and 4 bases from J, with 27 bases between. The record originates from a study of blood T cell repertoires in COVID-19. Study details: The analysed material was cDNA or gDNA that came from T cells, B-cell-depleted T cells, or PBMCs.

The receptor was derived from a man between 60 and 70 years old with active or convalescent COVID-19. Specimen: peripheral blood. The chain has TRBV10-2 and TRBJ1-5, with D possibly TRBD1 on 6 matching bases. The CDR3 coding sequence is TGCGCCAGCCCGGGTGGTTGCAGTGAGGGGGTGGGAAATCAGCCCCAGCATTTT. This codes for CASPGGCSEGVGNQPQHF.